This T cell receptor (beta chain) derives from a study of T cells in women clearing cervical HPV infection. Using immunoSEQ multiplex PCR, the repertoire was profiled, and TCRdb retains in-frame clones only, with some absent. The sample data list tens of thousands of clones. The sequenced material came from blood buffy coat. This TCR was sampled from a woman between 18 and 69 years old with a cervical HPV16 infection that either progressed to CIN3+ or cleared (not recorded which).

The CDR3 here is CASSYASGGTNEQFF. CDR3 bases read: TGCGCCAGCAGCTATGCTAGCGGGGGGACCAATGAG. This chain uses TRBV5-1 with TRBJ2-1; the match to TRBD2 covers 11 bases. The read gets to within 3 residues of the CDR3 end, and the germline J gene fills in the rest. J lost 6 bases, V lost 3 bases, and 5 bases had no gene match. The CDR3 contains 15 residues. Looked up from germline, CDR1 is SGHRS and CDR2 is YFSETQ.